The clone carrying this T cell receptor (beta chain) was found many times. Construction of TCR beta libraries relied on iRepertoire HTBI primers and on Arm-PCR targeting CDR3 regions. TCRdb recomputed calls from the multiplex PCR reads with MiXCR, one row per CDR3 protein. The sample has over 200,000 distinct CDR3 sequences, about 18% seen once. This record belongs to a study of regulatory T cells in long-lasting Graves disease. Germline CDR1 reads LGHDT; CDR2 reads YNNKEL (reference sequence). The CDR3 length is 16 residues. V was trimmed by 4 bases and J by 7 bases, leaving 22 bases between them. Noted time point: newly diagnosed GD, antithyroid drugs for less than 3 months. Scientists built the TCR library using RNA that was extracted from PBMCs. These data are also associated with another study on T cells in Graves' hyperthyroidism and ophthalmopathy. That paper states: Hyperthyroidism, newly diagnosed and lasting under 2 months, affected patients aged 18 to 65.

The sequence came from a woman aged 25-40 years with Graves disease. The rearrangement joins TRBV3-1 to TRBJ1-2; TRBD1 is a possible D gene (5 bases). The sequencing used peripheral blood mononuclear cells (PBMCs), collected at new diagnosis, from a patient treated with antithyroid drugs. CDR3 sequence reads: CASSPVLRDPPRGYTF. The CDR3 DNA reads TGTGCCAGCAGCCCCGTATTGCGGGACCCGCCGCGTGGCTACACCTTC.